The entry below gives a single TCR beta chain sequence along with its context. Antigen: not known. The CDR3 runs to 14 residues. The V segment lost 11 bases and the J segment 0 bases; nucleotides outside the gene matches: 7. The germline V gene has CDR1 MNHNS and CDR2 SASEGT. From the RT-PCR reads, TCRdb called clonotypes with MiXCR, one entry per CDR3 protein. The sample has 490,000 or so distinct CDR3 sequences; approximately 7.6% are singletons. The source of the sample is a study of response to subunit inactivated influenza vaccine. Notes on the study in general: After each seasonal influenza vaccination, few new T cells are recruited, the authors suggested.

V is TRBV6-1 and J is TRBJ2-1, with 7 bases identical to TRBD2. The receptor's source is a man between 45 and 75 years old who received an inactivated influenza vaccine. Sequences were derived from PBMCs from blood, sampled about 24 months after vaccination. The chain's CDR3 is CAAGGLNSYNEQFF. CDR3 coding DNA: TGTGCCGCCGGGGGACTAAACTCCTACAATGAGCAGTTCTTC.